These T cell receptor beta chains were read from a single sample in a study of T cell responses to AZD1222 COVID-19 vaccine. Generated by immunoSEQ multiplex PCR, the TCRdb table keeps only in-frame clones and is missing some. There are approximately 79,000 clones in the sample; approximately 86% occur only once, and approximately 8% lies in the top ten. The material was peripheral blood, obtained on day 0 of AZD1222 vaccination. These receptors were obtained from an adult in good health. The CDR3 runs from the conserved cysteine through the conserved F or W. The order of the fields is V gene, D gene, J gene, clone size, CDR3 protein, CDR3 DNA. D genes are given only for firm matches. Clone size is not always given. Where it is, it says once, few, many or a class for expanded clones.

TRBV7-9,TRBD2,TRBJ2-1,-,CASSLATSTAYNEQFF,TGTGCCAGCAGCTTAGCGACTAGCACCGCCTACAATGAGCAGTTCTTC
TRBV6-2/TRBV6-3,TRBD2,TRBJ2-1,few,CASSYSGGIYNEQFF,TGTGCCAGCAGTTACAGCGGGGGGATCTACAATGAGCAGTTCTTC
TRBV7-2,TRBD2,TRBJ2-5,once,CASSWTSGNEGETQYF,TGTGCCAGCAGCTGGACTAGCGGGAACGAGGGGGAGACCCAGTACTTC
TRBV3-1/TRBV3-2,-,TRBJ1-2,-,CASSQLNYGYTF,TGTGCCAGCAGCCAACTCAATTATGGCTACACCTTC
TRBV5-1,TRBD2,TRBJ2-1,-,CASSLEVLAGLNEQFF,TGCGCCAGCAGCTTGGAGGTACTAGCGGGACTCAATGAGCAGTTCTTC
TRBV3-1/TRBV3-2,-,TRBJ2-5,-,CASSGGTAQETQYF,TGTGCCAGCAGCGGCGGGACGGCACAAGAGACCCAGTACTTC
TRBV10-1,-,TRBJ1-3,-,CASGQPGNTIYF,TGCGCCAGCGGCCAGCCTGGAAACACCATATATTTT
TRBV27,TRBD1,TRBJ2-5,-,CASSLYRGQETQYF,TGTGCCAGCAGTTTATACAGGGGGCAAGAGACCCAGTACTTC
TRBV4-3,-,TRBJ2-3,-,CASSQDGGRADTQYF,TGCGCCAGCAGCCAAGACGGAGGGCGGGCAGATACGCAGTATTTT
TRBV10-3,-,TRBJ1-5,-,CAISEGDGYQPQHF,TGTGCCATCAGTGAAGGGGATGGGTATCAGCCCCAGCATTTT
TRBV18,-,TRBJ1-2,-,CASSLRVGANGYTF,TGTGCCAGCTCACTCAGGGTGGGGGCGAATGGCTACACCTTC
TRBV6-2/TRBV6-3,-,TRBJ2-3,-,CASSYTGTFTDTQYF,TGTGCCAGCAGTTACACAGGGACGTTCACAGATACGCAGTATTTT
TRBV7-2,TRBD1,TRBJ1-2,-,CASSPHRGQDYGYTF,TGTGCCAGCAGCCCTCACAGGGGGCAAGACTATGGCTACACCTTC
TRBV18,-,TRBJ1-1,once,CASSPSGGSEAFF,TGTGCCAGCTCTCCCAGCGGGGGGTCTGAAGCTTTCTTT
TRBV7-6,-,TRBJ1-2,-,CASSLARVGYTF,TGTGCCAGCAGCTTAGCGAGGGTTGGCTACACCTTC
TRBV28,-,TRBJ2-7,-,CASSSYGERSYEQYF,TGTGCCAGCAGTTCCTACGGCGAGAGATCCTACGAGCAGTACTTC
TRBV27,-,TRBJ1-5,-,CASSPRTDRWPQHF,TGTGCCAGCAGTCCAAGGACTGACCGCTGGCCCCAGCATTTT
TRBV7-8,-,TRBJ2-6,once,CASSSMVAGANVLTF,TGTGCCAGCAGCTCGATGGTTGCTGGGGCCAACGTCCTGACTTTC
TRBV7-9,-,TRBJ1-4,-,CASSNNNEKLFF,TGTGCCAGCAGCAACAATAATGAAAAACTGTTTTTT
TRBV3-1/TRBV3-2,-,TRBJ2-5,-,CASSPAGVETQYF,TGTGCCAGCAGCCCCGCAGGGGTGGAGACCCAGTACTTC
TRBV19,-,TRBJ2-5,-,CASSMTSQGGQETQYF,TGTGCCAGTAGTATGACGTCCCAGGGAGGCCAAGAGACCCAGTACTTC
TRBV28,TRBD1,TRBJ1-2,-,CASRRTGLNYGYTF,TGTGCCAGCAGACGGACAGGGCTTAACTATGGCTACACCTTC
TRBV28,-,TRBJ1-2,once,CASSFRDEGGYTF,TGTGCCAGCAGTTTCAGGGACGAAGGTGGCTACACCTTC
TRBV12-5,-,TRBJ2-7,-,CASGLGPGYEQYF,TGTGCTAGTGGTTTGGGACCCGGGTACGAGCAGTACTTC
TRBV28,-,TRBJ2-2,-,CASQGVLPLAFGGNTGELFF,TGTGCCAGCCAAGGGGTCCTCCCTCTCGCCTTCGGGGGGAACACCGGGGAGCTGTTTTTT
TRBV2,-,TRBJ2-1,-,CASSEMNEQFF,TGTGCCAGCAGTGAAATGAATGAGCAGTTCTTC
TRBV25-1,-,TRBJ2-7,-,CASSVQGEQYF,TGTGCCAGCAGTGTACAGGGCGAGCAGTACTTC
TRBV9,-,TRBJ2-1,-,CASSVGRQQGNEQFF,TGTGCCAGCAGCGTAGGTCGTCAGCAAGGAAATGAGCAGTTCTTC
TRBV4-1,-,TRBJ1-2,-,CASSQDSLYGYTF,TGCGCCAGCAGCCAAGATAGCCTCTATGGCTACACCTTC